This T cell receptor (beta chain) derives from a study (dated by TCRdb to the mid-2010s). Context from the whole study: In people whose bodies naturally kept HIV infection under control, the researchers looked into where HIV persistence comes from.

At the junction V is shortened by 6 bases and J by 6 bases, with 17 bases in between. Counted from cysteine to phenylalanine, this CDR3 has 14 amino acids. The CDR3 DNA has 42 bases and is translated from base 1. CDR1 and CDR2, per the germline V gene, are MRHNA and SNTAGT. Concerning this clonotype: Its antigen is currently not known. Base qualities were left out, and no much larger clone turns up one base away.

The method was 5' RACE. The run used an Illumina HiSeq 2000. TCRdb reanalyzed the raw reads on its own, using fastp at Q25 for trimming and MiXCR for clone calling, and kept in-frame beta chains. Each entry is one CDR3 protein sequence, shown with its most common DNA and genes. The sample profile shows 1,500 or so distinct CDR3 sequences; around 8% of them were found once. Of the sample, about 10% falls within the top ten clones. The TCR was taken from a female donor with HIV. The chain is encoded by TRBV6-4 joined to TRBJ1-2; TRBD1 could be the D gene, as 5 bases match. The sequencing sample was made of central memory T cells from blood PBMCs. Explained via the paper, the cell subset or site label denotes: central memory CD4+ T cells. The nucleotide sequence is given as TGTGCCAGCAGCGACGGGTGGGGGACCCATGGCTACACCTTC. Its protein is CASSDGWGTHGYTF.